Given below is one TCR beta chain in context. Its antigen is not known. The CDR3 runs 19 residues. The junction had 21 bases not matched to a gene; V was cut back by 3 bases and J by 5 bases. Germline assignment: CDR1 GTSNPN and CDR2 SVGIG (reference sequence). This entry comes from a study of cytomegalovirus exposure and HLA in healthy donors. Whole-study findings and limits: In a later analysis, several top co-occurrence clusters appeared linked to parvovirus B19, influenza, CMV and Epstein-Barr virus. Sequencing likely generated an artifact that appeared as a cluster of highly shared sequence variants.

Researchers ran the PCR with 60 Vbeta and 13 Jbeta primers. Generated by immunoSEQ multiplex PCR, the TCRdb table keeps only in-frame clones and is missing some. Counted here are 100,000 to 150,000 clones, approximately 82% occurring once; the ten biggest clones make up approximately 1.5%. The chain joins TRBV30 to TRBJ1-1, with TRBD1 matching over 10 bases. Sequencing used PBMCs. The sequence was obtained from a female donor in good health and CMV-seronegative. In nucleotides, the CDR3 is TGTGCCTGGAGCTTGCCGGGACAGGGGATTTCATTCGGGAAAACTGAAGCTTTCTTT. The encoded protein is CAWSLPGQGISFGKTEAFF.